The present T cell receptor (beta chain) was sequenced within a study of T cell responses to AZD1222 COVID-19 vaccine. This clone rates as medium-sized. Assay: immunoSEQ multiplex PCR; the TCRdb copy retains only in-frame clones and omits some. The sample consists of around 92,000 clones, just over 85% of them appearing once. Per the germline V gene, CDR1 is ENHRY and CDR2 is SYGVKD. The CDR3 loop spans 12 amino acids. The V gene lost 2 bases and the J gene lost 5 bases, with 7 bases spanning the gap. The sample was peripheral blood, taken on day 0 of AZD1222 vaccination. The chain links TRBV10-3 to TRBJ2-7; D is perhaps TRBD2 (5 bases). The receptor was derived from an adult in good health. The CDR3 DNA sequence: TGTGCCATCAGTGAGCAGCGGAACGAGCAGTACTTC. Its translation: CAISEQRNEQYF.